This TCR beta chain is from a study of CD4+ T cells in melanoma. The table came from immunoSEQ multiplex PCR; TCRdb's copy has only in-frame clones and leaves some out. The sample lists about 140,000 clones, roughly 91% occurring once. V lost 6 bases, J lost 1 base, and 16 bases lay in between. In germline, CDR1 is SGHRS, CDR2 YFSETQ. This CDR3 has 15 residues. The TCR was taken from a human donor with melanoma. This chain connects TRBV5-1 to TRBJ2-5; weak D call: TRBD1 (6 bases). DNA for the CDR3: TGCGCCAGCACCCGAGGTGGGGACACCCAAGAGACCCAGTACTTC. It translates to CASTRGGDTQETQYF. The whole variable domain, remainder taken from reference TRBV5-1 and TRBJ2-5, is KAGVTQTPRYLIKTRGQQVTLSCSPISGHRSVSWYQQTPGQGLQFLFEYFSETQRNKGNFPGRFSGRQFSNSRSEMNVSTLELGDSALYLCASTRGGDTQETQYFGPGTRLLVL.